This TCR beta chain was sequenced in a study of blood T cell repertoires in COVID-19. Study-wide context: There were acute and convalescent COVID-19 samples, and they came from the United States, Italy and Spain.

This clone showed up just a few times. The repertoire was sequenced with immunoSEQ multiplex PCR; TCRdb's copy has only in-frame clones and lacks some. This sample has some 51,000 clones, with 90% found just once. This receptor was obtained from a man aged 35-49 years with acute or convalescent COVID-19. Sequences were obtained from peripheral blood.

The CDR3 DNA is TGTGCCAGCAGCTCGGGACAGGGGGTCTCACCCCTCCACTTT. Its protein product is CASSSGQGVSPLHF. This chain connects TRBV9 to TRBJ1-6, with 11 bases lining up with TRBD1. The CDR3 totals 14 residues. In germline, CDR1 is SGDLS, CDR2 YYNGEE. The ends lost 4 bases at V and 10 bases at J; junction bases unmatched: 4.